Below, 28 T cell receptor beta chains from the same sample are listed, as sequenced in a study of shared clonotypes between healthy human individuals. Profiling relied on immunoSEQ multiplex PCR, and the TCRdb table lists in-frame clones only, not all of them. The sample includes about 870,000 clones, roughly 92% of them seen just once. Terminally differentiated effector memory CD45RA+ cells were excluded by CCR7 positive selection of CD45RO-negative cells. Input material: naive CD8+ T cells sorted from blood. These receptors came from a man between 25 and 39 years old in good health.

The chain combines TRBV10-1 with TRBJ2-3, with D uncertain. The CDR3 is made up of 12 amino acids. V was clipped by 5 bases and J by 7 bases, with 10 bases between them. Germline CDR1 reads WNHNN; CDR2 reads SYGVQD (reference sequence). CDR3 residues: CASSSILNTQYF. In DNA, the CDR3 is TGCGCCAGCAGTTCGATATTAAATACGCAGTATTTT.

The gene calls are TRBV27 and TRBJ2-7; 13 positions match TRBD2. With 5 bases clipped from V and 3 bases from J, the junction kept 10 bases outside the gene matches. This CDR3 is 17 amino acids long. Germline V gives CDR1 MNHEY, CDR2 SMNVEV (reference sequence). The CDR3: CASSPGLAGDAFYEQYF. The CDR3 coding sequence is TGTGCCAGCAGTCCAGGACTAGCGGGAGATGCCTTCTACGAGCAGTACTTC.

The V call is TRBV28, the J call TRBJ2-1, with D possibly TRBD2 on 6 matching bases. The germline gives CDR1 MDHEN, CDR2 SYDVKM. This CDR3 contains 15 residues. The germline V and J ends were trimmed by 6 bases and 6 bases, with 18 bases remaining between them. CDR3 DNA: TGTGCCAGCAGGCAGACTGACCTGGGGGGCAATGAGCAGTTCTTC. It codes for CASRQTDLGGNEQFF. Variable domain in full (rest from reference TRBV28 and TRBJ2-1): DVKVTQSSRYLVKRTGEKVFLECVQDMDHENMFWYRQDPGLGLRLIYFSYDVKMKEKGDIPEGYSVSREKKERFSLILESASTNQTSMYLCASRQTDLGGNEQFFGPGTRLTVL.

This chain uses TRBV7-9 with TRBJ2-7; no clear D. This CDR3 has 13 amino acids. From germline, CDR1 is SEHNR and CDR2 FQNEAQ (reference sequence). Trimming pared 2 bases from V and 5 bases from J, leaving 10 bases between. This chain's CDR3 is CASSLLGQDEQYF. The CDR3 bases are TGTGCCAGCAGCTTATTGGGTCAGGACGAGCAGTACTTC. Supplemented by reference TRBV7-9 and TRBJ2-7, the full variable domain reads DTGVSQNPRHKITKRGQNVTFRCDPISEHNRLYWYRQTLGQGPEFLTYFQNEAQLEKSRLLSDRFSAERPKGSFSTLEIQRTEQGDSAMYLCASSLLGQDEQYFGPGTRLTVT.

The chain carries TRBV5-1 and TRBJ1-2; a possible D gene is TRBD1 (5 bases). CDR1 SGHRS and CDR2 YFSETQ come from the germline V gene. This CDR3 is built from 15 residues. With 0 bases removed from V and 3 bases from J, the gap between germline ends came to 12 bases. The CDR3 nucleotides are TGCGCCAGCAGCTTGGCCGTGGGACGGGACTATGGCTACACCTTC. This codes for CASSLAVGRDYGYTF.

This sequence joins TRBV6-1 and TRBJ2-1, with 9 bases lining up with TRBD2. The CDR3 extends over 15 amino acids. Germline lookup yields CDR1 MNHNS and CDR2 SASEGT. The V gene end was trimmed by 3 bases and the J gene end by 3 bases; junction bases not matched to a gene: 3. CDR3 residues: CASSEASGNYNEQFF. The CDR3 DNA follows: TGTGCCAGCAGTGAGGCTAGCGGGAACTACAATGAGCAGTTCTTC.

The rearrangement uses TRBV15 and TRBJ2-2; tentatively, D is TRBD1 (6 bases). Germline loops: CDR1 LNHNV, CDR2 YYDKDF (reference sequence). Trimming took 3 bases from V and 1 from J, leaving 15 bases between them. This CDR3 is built from 17 residues. The CDR3 DNA is TGTGCCACCAGCAGCCCCGGGACAATGGAGAACACCGGGGAGCTGTTTTTT. Translation: CATSSPGTMENTGELFF.

In DNA form, the CDR3 reads TGCGCCAGCAGTGAGGGGGGAAACACTGAAGCTTTCTTT. Amino acids: CASSEGGNTEAFF. This chain uses TRBV10-2 with TRBJ1-1; a weak D match, TRBD1 (5 bases). From germline, CDR1 is WSHSY and CDR2 SAAADI. V shed 2 bases and J shed 2 bases, with 6 bases lying between them. The CDR3 spans 13 residues.

CDR3 region: CASSDLAGDTYEQYF. The CDR3 bases are TGTGCCAGCAGTGATCTAGCGGGAGACACCTACGAGCAGTACTTC. The chain uses TRBV25-1 and TRBJ2-7, with 10 bases that match TRBD2. Germline assignment: CDR1 MGHDK and CDR2 SYGVNS. CDR3 length equals 15 residues. The junction had 4 bases not matched to a gene; V was cut back by 3 bases and J by 2 bases.

J is TRBJ1-5 and V is TRBV9; the match to TRBD1 covers 9 bases. Unmatched junction bases numbered 4, after V lost 3 bases and J lost 6 bases. There are 14 residues in the CDR3. Per germline, CDR1 SGDLS and CDR2 YYNGEE. This chain's CDR3 is CASSAGQGSQPQHF. The CDR3 DNA reads as TGTGCCAGCAGCGCGGGACAGGGTTCTCAGCCCCAGCATTTT.

The count of this clone is one. The chain uses TRBV10-1 and TRBJ2-7; possible D gene TRBD2, 5 bases. There are 15 residues in the CDR3. V was cut by 4 bases and J by 2 bases, with 15 bases left in between. CDR1 and CDR2 from the germline V gene are WNHNN and SYGVQD (reference sequence). The CDR3 loop reads CASSALFKRPYEQYF. In DNA, the CDR3 is TGCGCCAGCAGTGCCCTTTTTAAGCGGCCCTACGAGCAGTACTTC.

The V call is TRBV19, the J call TRBJ2-7, with 7 bases lining up with TRBD1. The CDR3 has 13 residues. The J segment lost 3 bases and the V segment lost 5 bases, leaving 4 bases of the junction unmatched. Germline CDR1 reads LNHDA; CDR2 reads SQIVND (reference sequence). The CDR3 loop reads CASSPRQGYEQYF. CDR3 nucleotide sequence: TGTGCCAGTAGTCCAAGACAGGGCTACGAGCAGTACTTC.

The rearrangement uses TRBV29-1 and TRBJ2-3, with 9 bases aligning to TRBD2. J gave up 0 bases and V 1 base, and 11 bases lay outside the gene matches. The CDR3 has 18 residues. Per germline, CDR1 SQVTM and CDR2 ANQGSEA. CDR3 DNA sequence: TGCAGCGTTGAAGGGACTAGCGCCCATCTGTTTAGCACAGATACGCAGTATTTT. Its translation is CSVEGTSAHLFSTDTQYF.

This rearrangement joins TRBV27 to TRBJ2-1, with 7 bases matching TRBD2. CDR3 length: 16 residues. Looked up from germline, CDR1 is MNHEY and CDR2 is SMNVEV (reference sequence). V lost 5 bases to trimming and J lost 5 bases; unmatched junction nucleotides: 12. CDR3 sequence reads: CASSPSSGTNHNEQFF. CDR3 in DNA: TGTGCCAGCAGTCCATCCTCCGGGACTAATCACAATGAGCAGTTCTTC.

The chain links TRBV2 to TRBJ2-7; the D gene is possibly TRBD2 (6 bases). The CDR3 runs to 11 residues. Trimming cost V 7 bases and J 3 bases, with 7 bases left between them. In germline, CDR1 is SNHLY, CDR2 FYNNEI. In DNA, the CDR3 is TGTGCCAGCATGGAGGGCTACGAGCAGTACTTC. This translates into CASMEGYEQYF. Full variable domain (outside the CDR3, taken from reference TRBV2 and TRBJ2-7): EPEVTQTPSHQVTQMGQEVILRCVPISNHLYFYWYRQILGQKVEFLVSFYNNEISEKSEIFDDQFSVERPDGSNFTLKIRSTKLEDSAMYFCASMEGYEQYFGPGTRLTVT.

V gene TRBV7-6 combines with J gene TRBJ2-3; D is perhaps TRBD1 or TRBD2 (6 bases each). The CDR3 loop spans 13 amino acids. CDR1 is SGHVS and CDR2 is FNYEAQ in the germline V gene. The V gene lost 8 bases and the J gene lost 2 bases, with 11 bases spanning the gap. The CDR3 nucleotides read TGTGCCAGCCGGGGGCGGGACACAGATACGCAGTATTTT. Its translation: CASRGRDTDTQYF.

The rearrangement joins TRBV7-8 to TRBJ2-7; D perhaps matches TRBD2 (5 bases). The CDR3 is 15 residues long. Germline V gene sequence: CDR1 SGHVS, CDR2 FQNEAQ. Deletions cut 3 bases from V and 0 bases from J, with 12 bases between. CDR3 amino acids: CASSFQGGSSYEQYF. The CDR3 coding sequence is TGTGCCAGCAGCTTTCAAGGAGGAAGCTCCTACGAGCAGTACTTC.

The V and J genes are TRBV7-9 and TRBJ2-2; D not certain. Looked up from germline, CDR1 is SEHNR and CDR2 is FQNEAQ (reference sequence). The CDR3 totals 12 residues. V was trimmed by 1 base and J by 5 bases, leaving 2 bases between them. CDR3 bases: TGTGCCAGCAGCTTAGTTACCGGGGAGCTGTTTTTT. Translation: CASSLVTGELFF.

About this clone: In the same sample, other DNA sequences code for this CDR3. V gene TRBV6-5 combines with J gene TRBJ1-3, with D possibly matching TRBD1 (5 bases). Germline V lookup: CDR1 MNHEY, CDR2 SVGAGI. The CDR3 loop spans 14 amino acids. With 2 bases removed from V and 2 bases from J, the gap between germline ends came to 7 bases. The CDR3 here is CASSYGGPGNTIYF. The CDR3 coding sequence is TGTGCCAGCAGTTACGGGGGTCCTGGAAACACCATATATTTT.

This sequence joins TRBV18 and TRBJ2-1, with D maybe TRBD2 (5 bases). Per the germline V gene, CDR1 is KGHSH and CDR2 is LQKENI. V dropped 0 bases and J dropped 8 bases, with 17 bases sitting between them. This CDR3 has 16 residues. CDR3 region: CASSPPFGELVYEQFF. CDR3 sequence (DNA): TGTGCCAGCTCACCACCGTTCGGGGAACTGGTTTATGAGCAGTTCTTC.

This chain links TRBV6-1 with TRBJ2-1; 9 nucleotides match TRBD2. Trimming removed 2 bases from V and 8 bases from J; junction bases left unmatched: 10. Germline values: CDR1 MNHNS, CDR2 SASEGT. The CDR3 sequence is 16 residues long. The CDR3 is CASSENVAGGPHEQFF. For the CDR3, the DNA is TGTGCCAGCAGTGAAAACGTTGCGGGAGGGCCCCATGAGCAGTTCTTC.

The chain couples TRBV7-6 to TRBJ2-2; 13 nucleotides match TRBD2. This CDR3 comprises 19 residues. Germline V gene data show CDR1 as SGHVS and CDR2 as FNYEAQ. V trimming: 4 bases; J trimming: 5 bases; junction bases outside the gene matches: 13. The CDR3 is CASSSQLPGLAGWTGELFF. CDR3 bases: TGTGCCAGCAGCTCACAACTTCCGGGACTAGCGGGATGGACCGGGGAGCTGTTTTTT.

This clone was recorded only once. The gene calls are TRBV7-9 and TRBJ1-4; D is possibly TRBD1 (5 bases). Germline CDR1 is SEHNR and CDR2 is FQNEAQ (reference sequence). The V and J ends lost 0 bases and 4 bases respectively, with 9 bases between them. The CDR3 consists of 15 residues. The chain's CDR3 is CASSLAWRGNEKLFF. The CDR3 nucleotides read TGTGCCAGCAGCTTAGCTTGGAGGGGTAATGAAAAACTGTTTTTT.

This clone was observed once. The chain joins TRBV29-1 to TRBJ2-7; D is undetermined. This CDR3 is 13 amino acids long. Germline V lookup: CDR1 SQVTM, CDR2 ANQGSEA. V was shortened by 2 bases and J by 3 bases, with 11 bases between the two germline ends. The CDR3, as DNA: TGCAGCGTTGAATTACCGGCCGTCTACGAGCAGTACTTC. This sequence encodes CSVELPAVYEQYF.

The chain joins TRBV19 to TRBJ2-7; no reliable D call. Per the germline V gene, CDR1 is LNHDA and CDR2 is SQIVND (reference sequence). CDR3 length: 12 amino acids. Trimming took 4 bases from V and 2 from J, leaving 6 bases between them. The CDR3 bases are TGTGCCAGTAGTACCCCCCCCTACGAGCAGTACTTC. Its translation is CASSTPPYEQYF.

V usage is TRBV27 and J usage is TRBJ2-1; 9 bases fit TRBD1. Germline lookup yields CDR1 MNHEY and CDR2 SMNVEV (reference sequence). The trim removed 3 bases at V and 8 bases at J, leaving 8 bases unmatched. The CDR3 length is 15 residues. DNA of the CDR3: TGTGCCAGCAGTTTCCGGGACAGGGTTGGTGATGAGCAGTTCTTC. It yields the protein CASSFRDRVGDEQFF.

This chain uses TRBV5-8 with TRBJ1-5, with a weak D call TRBD1 (6 bases). Trimming took 1 base from V and 4 from J, leaving 9 bases between them. Germline loops: CDR1 SGHTS, CDR2 YDEGEE. This CDR3 is 14 amino acids long. The DNA for the CDR3 is TGTGCCAGCAGCTTGTGGGACAAGAATCAGCCCCAGCATTTT. This gives the protein CASSLWDKNQPQHF.

The J gene is TRBJ1-5, the V gene TRBV7-4; D possibly corresponds to TRBD1 (6 bases). Germline-derived CDR1 and CDR2 are SGHVT and SQSDAQ. The CDR3 sequence is 14 residues long. V dropped 6 bases and J dropped 7 bases, with 16 bases sitting between them. This chain's CDR3 is CASRPTGFGQPQHF. The CDR3 DNA sequence: TGTGCCAGCAGACCCACAGGGTTCGGACAGCCCCAGCATTTT.